A selection of T cell receptor beta chains follows, all from one sample in a study of blood T cells in healthy people across ages. TCRdb ran MiXCR on the 5' RACE reads and lists one entry per CDR3 protein. The sample consists of some 900,000 distinct CDR3 sequences, roughly 48% of them appearing once. The sample taken for sequencing was blood. These receptors were collected from a man aged 30-40 years in good health. Both conserved end residues are part of each CDR3. The order of the fields is V gene, J gene, CDR3 protein.

>TRBV6-6|TRBJ1-1
CASRGVVGLTEAFF
>TRBV28|TRBJ2-3
CASRPLAYTDTQYF
>TRBV27|-
CASSWDREAYNEQYF
>TRBV5-4|TRBJ2-3
CASSASGGRGDTQYF
>TRBV10-3|TRBJ1-1
CAIRGGQGNTEAFF
>TRBV24-1|TRBJ1-2
CATSDGGQDYGYTF
>TRBV5-1|TRBJ2-1
CASSFQGGYEQFF
>TRBV6-2/TRBV6-3|TRBJ2-1
CASRTGGGNYNEQFF
>TRBV5-1|TRBJ2-1
CASTSSSPAVEQFF
>TRBV20-1|TRBJ2-7
CSARDLAGVTYEQYF
>TRBV11-1|TRBJ1-2
CASSTGPSNAYTF
>TRBV3-1|TRBJ1-2
CASSQARLGGYGYTF
>TRBV27|TRBJ1-4
CASSSEGQGREKLFF
>TRBV29-1|TRBJ1-2
CSDPWAPNYGYTF
>TRBV20-1|TRBJ1-2
CSARNNDGYTF
>TRBV28|TRBJ1-5
CASGLGNQPQHF
>TRBV24-1|TRBJ2-3
CATSLHRSDTQYF
>TRBV20-1|TRBJ2-1
CRATGSGSYNEQFF
>TRBV4-3|TRBJ1-1
CASSQDAGQGNTEAFF
>TRBV7-2|TRBJ1-5
CASSLRQGGGPQHF
>TRBV7-2|TRBJ1-3
CASSLARASGNTIYF
>TRBV29-1|-
CSVEDAGGPEQYF
>TRBV7-3|TRBJ2-1
CASSPSRDRNNEQFF
>TRBV29-1|TRBJ2-3
CSGDRGSYSTDTQYF
>TRBV4-3|TRBJ2-7
CASSQDFVGTYEQYF
>TRBV4-1|TRBJ1-6
CASSRPMESSPLHF
>TRBV2|TRBJ1-4
CASSADYNEKLFF
>TRBV6-2/TRBV6-3|TRBJ1-5
CASSWAGLVGQPQHF
>TRBV25-1|TRBJ2-7
CASSEAGTVHEQYF
>TRBV6-1|-
CASSEGASGGYEQYF
>TRBV12-3/TRBV12-4|TRBJ1-6
CASSFKGMGNSPLHF
>TRBV4-2|TRBJ2-6
CASSQETSRSGANVLTF
>TRBV15|TRBJ2-1
CATSTTLAPEQFF
>TRBV9|TRBJ1-2
CASSATGTELLGYTF
>TRBV7-2|TRBJ2-3
CATAPSLPSTDTQYF
>TRBV29-1|TRBJ1-1
CSVEDQKGMVAEAFF
>TRBV3-1|TRBJ1-2
CASSQTDRAYGYTF